The 19 T cell receptor beta chains in this list originate from one sample, sequenced in a study of blood T cell repertoires in COVID-19. Assay used: immunoSEQ multiplex PCR; TCRdb lists only in-frame clones, some missing. The repertoire consists of about 120,000 clones, with 60% to 85% occurring once and the leading ten covering about 2.3%. Sequencing was performed on peripheral blood. The source is a man between 65 and 79 years old with acute or convalescent COVID-19.

The chain joins TRBV7-8 to TRBJ1-4; no clear D gene. Germline V gives CDR1 SGHVS, CDR2 FQNEAQ. The CDR3 covers 16 residues. Trimming left V 2 bases short and J 3 bases short, with 13 bases between. CDR3 protein: CASSLRAAIANEKLFF. Written as DNA, the CDR3 is TGTGCCAGCAGCTTACGCGCGGCTATCGCTAATGAAAAACTGTTTTTT.

The rearrangement uses TRBV5-6 and TRBJ2-7; 8 positions agree with TRBD1. Germline values: CDR1 SGHDT, CDR2 YYEEEE. V gave up 4 bases and J gave up 1 base; unmatched junction bases: 10. The CDR3 covers 16 residues. This CDR3 is CASSNYGTGFSYEQYF. The CDR3 coding sequence is TGTGCCAGCAGCAATTATGGGACAGGATTTTCCTACGAGCAGTACTTC.

V is TRBV28 and J is TRBJ2-7; the match to TRBD1 covers 10 bases. Germline CDR1 is MDHEN and CDR2 is SYDVKM. This CDR3 has 15 residues. V lost 6 bases to trimming and J lost 3 bases; unmatched junction nucleotides: 8. Here the CDR3 DNA reads TGTGCCAGCAGCGCCTTCGACAGGGGGCTCTACGAGCAGTACTTC. As protein: CASSAFDRGLYEQYF.

This chain uses TRBV18 with TRBJ2-7; tentative D call: TRBD1 (6 bases). Per germline, CDR1 KGHSH and CDR2 LQKENI. The V gene lost 2 bases and the J gene lost 7 bases, with 15 bases spanning the gap. This CDR3 contains 14 residues. The CDR3 coding sequence is TGTGCCAGCTCACCATTCGACAGAACAGGGGAGCAGTACTTC. Translation gives CASSPFDRTGEQYF.

The V call is TRBV11-1, the J call TRBJ1-4, with D unresolved. Germline V gene data show CDR1 as SGHAT and CDR2 as FQDESV (reference sequence). CDR3 size: 15 residues. V was clipped by 3 bases and J by 0 bases, with 8 bases between them. Here the CDR3 DNA reads TGTGCCAGCAGCTTCGGGTCGGCAACTAATGAAAAACTGTTTTTT. The encoded protein is CASSFGSATNEKLFF. Based on the CDR3 plus reference TRBV11-1 and TRBJ1-4, the full variable domain is EAEVAQSPRYKITEKSQAVAFWCDPISGHATLYWYRQILGQGPELLVQFQDESVVDDSQLPKDRFSAERLKGVDSTLKIQPAELGDSAMYLCASSFGSATNEKLFFGSGTQLSVL.

Of note for this clone: Germline is not matched at one junction end, which may reflect a read error. This rearrangement joins TRBV7-9 to TRBJ2-1, with D unresolved. There are 11 residues in the CDR3. Germline CDR1 and CDR2: SEHNR and FQNEAQ (reference sequence). CDR3 loop: CASSSLQLIIF. For the CDR3, the DNA is TGTGCCAGCAGCTCACTACAATTAATAATCTTC.

This rearrangement joins TRBV5-1 to TRBJ2-5; 8 nucleotides line up with TRBD1. Germline values: CDR1 SGHRS, CDR2 YFSETQ. Trimming at V came to 3 bases and at J to 3 bases, leaving 4 bases not matched to a gene. This CDR3 has 14 residues. The CDR3 reads CASSWMDREETQYF. The CDR3 nucleotides are TGCGCCAGCAGCTGGATGGACAGGGAAGAGACCCAGTACTTC.

This chain links TRBV10-3 with TRBJ2-3; 7 bases match TRBD1. J was trimmed by 5 bases and V by 1 base; bases with no gene match: 0. CDR3 length: 13 residues. Germline lookup yields CDR1 ENHRY and CDR2 SYGVKD. CDR3 coding DNA: TGTGCCATCAGTGAGTACAGGGGAGATACGCAGTATTTT. It codes for CAISEYRGDTQYF.

The CDR3 DNA reads TGTGCTAGTGGTCCCGAGCGTGAAGCTTTCTTT. It encodes CASGPEREAFF. V usage is TRBV12-5 and J usage is TRBJ1-1; no clear D. The CDR3 is 11 residues long. Looked up from germline, CDR1 is LGHNT and CDR2 is FRNRAP. The V end was cut by 5 bases, the J end by 7 bases, with 8 bases between.

The chain couples TRBV4-2 to TRBJ1-2; TRBD1 might be the D (5 bases). The CDR3 consists of 13 residues. Trimming pared 0 bases from V and 5 bases from J, leaving 7 bases between. Germline V gene sequence: CDR1 LGHNA, CDR2 YNFKEQ. In nucleotides, the CDR3 is TGTGCCAGCAGCCAAGACAGGGTTTATGGCTACACCTTC. This translates into CASSQDRVYGYTF.

This sequence joins TRBV2 and TRBJ1-6; D unclear. Trimming shortened V by 6 bases and J by 5 bases, and 17 bases separated the two germline ends. Germline CDR1 and CDR2: SNHLY and FYNNEI. The CDR3 contains 16 residues. The chain's CDR3 is CASSARPTGDNSPLHF. The CDR3 nucleotides read TGTGCCAGCAGCGCTCGGCCAACTGGAGATAATTCACCCCTCCACTTT.

This chain uses TRBV7-2 with TRBJ2-3; 7 bases match TRBD2. This CDR3 is 15 amino acids long. Germline trimming cut 10 bases from V and 4 bases from J; bases unmatched to any gene: 14. CDR1 is SGHTA, CDR2 FQGNSA, per germline. This CDR3 reads CATIPVGGYSDTQYF. As DNA, the CDR3 is TGTGCCACCATCCCGGTCGGGGGGTATTCAGATACGCAGTATTTT.

This chain links TRBV30 with TRBJ1-6, with a tentative D call TRBD1 (6 bases). The germline gives CDR1 GTSNPN, CDR2 SVGIG (reference sequence). The CDR3 covers 15 residues. Trimming took 5 bases from V and 11 from J, leaving 22 bases between them. The CDR3 here is CAWGERGGTTPPLHF. The CDR3 DNA follows: TGTGCCTGGGGGGAGCGGGGAGGGACAACGCCACCCCTCCACTTT.

V usage is TRBV27 and J usage is TRBJ1-5; possibly TRBD1 for D (5 bases). CDR1 and CDR2 from the germline V gene are MNHEY and SMNVEV (reference sequence). Deletions cut 6 bases from V and 7 bases from J, with 22 bases between. CDR3 length equals 16 residues. CDR3 amino acids: CASSPQPDRHGQPQHF. The CDR3 coding sequence is TGTGCCAGCAGCCCACAGCCCGACAGACACGGCCAGCCCCAGCATTTT.

CDR3 in amino acids: CASSLDNRGYTF. The CDR3 DNA reads as TGTGCCAGCAGCTTGGACAACCGTGGCTACACCTTC. The chain is built from TRBV7-9 and TRBJ1-2; D is possibly TRBD1 (5 bases). Germline CDR1 and CDR2: SEHNR and FQNEAQ (reference sequence). Trimming shortened V by 3 bases and J by 7 bases, and 9 bases separated the two germline ends. The CDR3 spans 12 residues.

The chain carries TRBV7-9 and TRBJ2-1; 8 bases map to TRBD2. The CDR3 consists of 14 residues. The V and J ends lost 2 bases and 8 bases, in that order; junction bases with no gene match: 5. The germline V gene encodes CDR1 SEHNR and CDR2 FQNEAQ (reference sequence). The CDR3 loop is CASSLSGGGDEQFF. The CDR3 nucleotides are TGTGCCAGCAGCTTATCCGGGGGGGGTGATGAGCAGTTCTTC.

The V and J genes are TRBV5-1 and TRBJ1-1; a weak D match, TRBD1 (6 bases). V lost 0 bases to trimming and J lost 1 base, with 10 bases between them. The CDR3 covers 15 residues. Germline CDR1 SGHRS, CDR2 YFSETQ. The chain's CDR3 is CASSLGRTANTEAFF. Written as DNA, the CDR3 is TGCGCCAGCAGCTTGGGAAGGACAGCGAACACTGAAGCTTTCTTT.

This rearrangement joins TRBV4-3 to TRBJ2-3, with 13 bases that match TRBD2. CDR1 LGHNA and CDR2 YSLEER come from the germline V gene. With 8 bases clipped from V and 2 bases from J, the junction kept 10 bases outside the gene matches. The CDR3 runs to 17 residues. CDR3 loop: CASGGTSGVWDTDTQYF. The CDR3 region has the DNA TGCGCCAGCGGCGGGACTAGCGGGGTGTGGGACACAGATACGCAGTATTTT.

V is TRBV6-2 or TRBV6-3 and J is TRBJ1-1; no firm D call. The V end lost 3 bases, the J end lost 7 bases, and 9 bases lay between the germline ends. Germline V gene sequence: CDR1 MNHEY, CDR2 SVGEGT. This CDR3 has 12 residues. The CDR3 here is CASSYTAGEAFF. DNA for the CDR3: TGTGCCAGCAGTTATACTGCGGGTGAAGCTTTCTTT.